This T cell receptor beta chain was identified during a study of regulatory T cells in long-lasting Graves disease. Study-level points and caveats: With persistent disease, TRBV28, TRBJ1-2 and TRBJ2-5 were the favored segments.

According to the study, TCR beta libraries were built with iRepertoire HTBI primers and CDR3-region Arm-PCR. As handled by the study authors: In the combined samples, 62 TRBV and approximately 15 TRBJ segments were identified. MiXCR, applied by TCRdb to the multiplex PCR reads, yields one record per CDR3 protein. The V and J calls come from TCRdb's annotation, not from the publication. The sample holds some 450,000 distinct CDR3 sequences; around 24% are singletons and the top ten take roughly 26%. Described time point: persistent/refractory GD, antithyroid drugs over 5 years with positive TRAb. Generation of the TCR library employed RNA extracted from PBMCs. Patients all came to the study from an endocrinology department in Xi'an, China. Trimming removed 5 bases from V and 0 bases from J, with 11 bases in between. The CDR3 extends over 16 amino acids. CDR1 and CDR2 (germline): SGHTA, FQGTGA. Points on this clonotype: Antigen: not known.

The rearrangement uses TRBV7-3 and TRBJ2-6; D might be TRBD2 (5 bases). Material: peripheral blood mononuclear cells (PBMCs), obtained when the disease was refractory, from a patient treated with antithyroid drugs. The sequence was collected from a female donor with Graves disease. The CDR3 region is CASSRDPSSGANVLTF. The DNA for the CDR3 is TGTGCCAGCAGCCGGGATCCCAGCTCTGGGGCCAACGTCCTGACTTTC.